Following are 29 T cell receptor beta chains from one sample sequenced in a study of blood T cell repertoires in COVID-19. Some clones are missing from TCRdb's copy, which holds only in-frame ones; the method was immunoSEQ multiplex PCR. This sample carries 150,000 to 200,000 clones, 89% of them seen once, and the ten largest clones take about 1.9%. The sequenced sample was peripheral blood. The receptors here all came from a man aged 18 to 30 who had recovered from COVID-19.

The chain has TRBV20-1 and TRBJ2-1; 11 bases are a match to TRBD2. J gave up 7 bases and V 3 bases, and 8 bases lay outside the gene matches. Germline V gene lookup returns CDR1 DFQATT and CDR2 SNEGSKA (reference sequence). CDR3 length: 15 residues. In DNA form, the CDR3 reads TGCAGTGCTAGTGAGATGACTAGCGGGATGAATGAGCAGTTCTTC. This sequence encodes CSASEMTSGMNEQFF.

The chain has TRBV7-2 and TRBJ1-5; TRBD1 might be the D (5 bases). V was cut by 3 bases and J by 4 bases, with 13 bases left in between. The germline V gene encodes CDR1 SGHTA and CDR2 FQGNSA. This CDR3 has 15 amino acids. The CDR3 DNA follows: TGTGCCAGCAGCTTGGGAGGGGTGGGAAATCAGCCCCAGCATTTT. It yields the protein CASSLGGVGNQPQHF.

This clone was observed a single time. The chain uses TRBV7-6 and TRBJ2-1, with 7 positions matching TRBD2. This CDR3 comprises 14 residues. V lost 6 bases to trimming and J lost 9 bases; unmatched junction nucleotides: 11. Germline V gene lookup returns CDR1 SGHVS and CDR2 FNYEAQ. In DNA, the CDR3 is TGTGCCAGCAGTCCTTATGGGGAGGGCCTTGAGCAGTTCTTC. Translated, it gives CASSPYGEGLEQFF. The variable domain in full, completed from reference TRBV7-6 and TRBJ2-1, reads GAGVSQSPRYKVTKRGQDVALRCDPISGHVSLYWYRQALGQGPEFLTYFNYEAQQDKSGLPNDRFSAERPEGSISTLTIQRTEQRDSAMYRCASSPYGEGLEQFFGPGTRLTVL.

The chain uses TRBV3-1 (or the pseudogene TRBV3-2) and TRBJ2-6; D remains unclear. The ends were cut back, 4 bases at V and 5 bases at J, with 12 bases in the middle. The CDR3 loop spans 15 amino acids. CDR1 and CDR2 from the germline V gene are LGHDT and YNNKEL (reference sequence). The CDR3 DNA follows: TGTGCCAGCAGCCCATCACACGAAAGGGCCAACGTCCTGACTTTC. Its translation is CASSPSHERANVLTF.

The chain uses TRBV3-1 (or the pseudogene TRBV3-2) and TRBJ2-4; no clear D. Germline V gives CDR1 LGHDT, CDR2 YNNKEL (reference sequence). V was pared by 0 bases and J by 1 base, with 16 bases between. This CDR3 has 18 amino acids. The CDR3 is CASSQDCSGASAKNIQYF. The CDR3 nucleotides are TGTGCCAGCAGCCAAGATTGTAGTGGAGCGTCGGCCAAAAACATTCAGTACTTC.

The chain uses TRBV15 and TRBJ1-5; 8 bases line up with TRBD1. CDR3 length: 14 amino acids. V trimming: 0 bases; J trimming: 7 bases; junction bases outside the gene matches: 2. Looked up from germline, CDR1 is LNHNV and CDR2 is YYDKDF (reference sequence). CDR3 loop: CATSRDRGLQPQHF. CDR3 nucleotides: TGTGCCACCAGCAGAGACAGGGGGCTGCAGCCCCAGCATTTT.

This clone was seen a single time. The chain combines TRBV27 with TRBJ1-6, with 8 bases lining up with TRBD1. The J segment lost 0 bases and the V segment lost 6 bases, leaving 7 bases of the junction unmatched. From germline, CDR1 is MNHEY and CDR2 SMNVEV (reference sequence). This CDR3 is 17 amino acids long. The CDR3 bases are TGTGCCAGCAGCTGGACAGGGCCGAGCTCCTATAATTCACCCCTCCACTTT. Translated, it gives CASSWTGPSSYNSPLHF.

The chain has TRBV20-1 and TRBJ1-6; TRBD1 matches at 11 bases. The junction had 7 bases not matched to a gene; V was cut back by 3 bases and J by 9 bases. Per germline, CDR1 DFQATT and CDR2 SNEGSKA (reference sequence). The CDR3 is 15 residues long. Here the CDR3 DNA reads TGCAGTGCTAGTGCCGGACAGGGGGCACGTTCACCCCTCCACTTT. Translation: CSASAGQGARSPLHF.

This clone was observed a few times. This rearrangement joins TRBV10-3 to TRBJ2-7; 9 bases fit TRBD1. The V gene end was trimmed by 10 bases and the J gene end by 6 bases; junction bases not matched to a gene: 7. In germline, CDR1 is ENHRY, CDR2 SYGVKD. This CDR3 region has 12 residues. The CDR3 here is CATNQQGAEQYF. For the CDR3, the DNA is TGTGCCACCAACCAACAGGGGGCCGAGCAGTACTTC.

This clone occurred once. J is TRBJ2-7 and V is TRBV5-1; D possibly corresponds to TRBD1 (5 bases). Trimming stripped 2 bases from V and 2 bases from J, with 14 bases between. The germline CDR1 and CDR2 sequences are SGHRS and YFSETQ. This CDR3 is built from 15 residues. The DNA for the CDR3 is TGCGCCAGCAGCTTAAGGACAACTATTACCTACGAGCAGTACTTC. Protein sequence: CASSLRTTITYEQYF.

The rearrangement links TRBV5-1 to TRBJ1-4; possibly TRBD1 for D (5 bases). This CDR3 has 16 residues. Per the germline V gene, CDR1 is SGHRS and CDR2 is YFSETQ. With 4 bases removed from V and 3 bases from J, the gap between germline ends came to 16 bases. For the CDR3, the DNA is TGCGCCAGCAGCATAACCGGGACTGTTTCTAATGAAAAACTGTTTTTT. Encoded protein: CASSITGTVSNEKLFF.

The rearrangement links TRBV5-1 to TRBJ2-1; 13 nucleotides match TRBD2. CDR3 length equals 16 residues. The V segment lost 5 bases and the J segment 5 bases; nucleotides outside the gene matches: 7. The germline gives CDR1 SGHRS, CDR2 YFSETQ. DNA of the CDR3: TGCGCCAGCAGTCCGGGGACTAGCGGGATTGACAATGAGCAGTTCTTC. Encoded protein: CASSPGTSGIDNEQFF.

The chain employs TRBV9 and TRBJ2-3, with 9 bases lining up with TRBD2. The CDR3 consists of 16 residues. Germline lookup yields CDR1 SGDLS and CDR2 YYNGEE. Trimming took 0 bases from V and 6 from J; bases not matched to a gene: 8. CDR3 protein: CASSVGGLAGRDTQYF. The CDR3 DNA reads as TGTGCCAGCAGCGTAGGGGGGCTAGCGGGACGTGATACGCAGTATTTT.

This clone appeared a few times. This chain joins TRBV9 and TRBJ2-1; D might be TRBD2 (7 bases). The CDR3 loop spans 14 amino acids. Trimming took off 4 bases at V and 10 bases at J, with 18 bases between the two ends. The germline V gene has CDR1 SGDLS and CDR2 YYNGEE. Here the CDR3 reads CASSPLGGAGEQFF. In DNA form, the CDR3 reads TGTGCCAGCAGCCCCTTGGGGGGGGCAGGGGAGCAGTTCTTC.

This chain joins TRBV7-9 and TRBJ1-2; 9 nucleotides match TRBD1. Germline CDR1 and CDR2: SEHNR and FQNEAQ (reference sequence). Trimming took 4 bases from V and 6 from J; bases not matched to a gene: 12. CDR3 size: 16 residues. The chain's CDR3 is CASSSGQGLTGDGYTF. The CDR3, as DNA: TGTGCCAGCAGCTCGGGACAGGGCTTAACTGGTGATGGCTACACCTTC.

V gene TRBV28 combines with J gene TRBJ2-5, with D tentatively TRBD2 (6 bases). The CDR3 has 15 amino acids. V was cut by 6 bases and J by 4 bases, with 18 bases left in between. Germline values: CDR1 MDHEN, CDR2 SYDVKM. As DNA, the CDR3 is TGTGCCAGCAGCTCCACCCAAGGGGAGGTAGAGACCCAGTACTTC. Translation: CASSSTQGEVETQYF.

The chain couples TRBV7-9 to TRBJ1-2, with D perhaps TRBD1 (5 bases). The CDR3 has 14 residues. Trimming removed 3 bases from V and 5 bases from J, with 13 bases in between. Germline CDR1 SEHNR, CDR2 FQNEAQ (reference sequence). The CDR3 nucleotides read TGTGCCAGCAGCTTTGGGGGAGGAGGGTATGGCTACACCTTC. This codes for CASSFGGGGYGYTF.

V gene TRBV7-2 combines with J gene TRBJ2-3; 9 bases are shared with TRBD2. CDR3 size: 15 residues. V was pared by 3 bases and J by 3 bases, with 4 bases of the junction left unmatched. From germline, CDR1 is SGHTA and CDR2 FQGNSA. CDR3 nucleotide sequence: TGTGCCAGCAGCTTCCCAACTAGCGGGACAGATACGCAGTATTTT. This encodes CASSFPTSGTDTQYF.

This clone was recorded once. V is TRBV27 and J is TRBJ1-5, with D perhaps matching TRBD1 (6 bases). V was cut by 6 bases and J by 4 bases, with 16 bases left in between. CDR3 length equals 15 residues. The germline gives CDR1 MNHEY, CDR2 SMNVEV (reference sequence). The CDR3 is CASSQRTVRNQPQHF. CDR3 sequence (DNA): TGTGCCAGCAGCCAAAGGACAGTCAGGAATCAGCCCCAGCATTTT.

This rearrangement joins TRBV7-2 to TRBJ2-2, with 7 nucleotides matching TRBD2. The CDR3 is made up of 14 amino acids. Germline loops: CDR1 SGHTA, CDR2 FQGNSA. Trimming took 2 bases from V and 6 from J; bases not matched to a gene: 3. The CDR3 region has the DNA TGTGCCAGCAGCTTAAGCGGGGCCCCCGGGGAGCTGTTTTTT. It codes for CASSLSGAPGELFF.

The sample holds a few counts of this clone. The chain is built from TRBV5-4 and TRBJ2-1; D perhaps matches TRBD2 (6 bases). The CDR3 loop spans 15 amino acids. In germline, CDR1 is SGHNT, CDR2 YYREEE (reference sequence). V gave up 1 base and J gave up 7 bases, with 15 bases separating them. CDR3 residues: CASSLRDSFRNEQFF. The CDR3, as DNA: TGTGCCAGCAGCTTGAGGGACTCCTTCCGGAATGAGCAGTTCTTC.

The chain joins TRBV7-2 to TRBJ1-2, with unresolved D. There are 13 residues in the CDR3. CDR1 and CDR2 (germline): SGHTA, FQGNSA. V gave up 3 bases and J gave up 8 bases, with 13 bases separating them. The CDR3: CASSFSGSKGYTF. The CDR3 DNA reads as TGTGCCAGCAGCTTTTCGGGGTCTAAGGGCTACACCTTC.

The V gene is TRBV10-3, the J gene TRBJ2-1; D may be TRBD1 (6 bases). The CDR3 consists of 13 residues. CDR1 ENHRY and CDR2 SYGVKD come from the germline V gene. V lost 4 bases to trimming and J lost 5 bases, with 9 bases between them. The CDR3 spells CAISVEGDNEQFF. CDR3 coding DNA: TGTGCCATCAGTGTTGAGGGGGACAATGAGCAGTTCTTC.

The V gene is TRBV10-3, the J gene TRBJ2-5, with 7 bases aligning to TRBD1. CDR3 size: 12 residues. Germline V gives CDR1 ENHRY, CDR2 SYGVKD. V was pared by 8 bases and J by 3 bases, with 3 bases of the junction left unmatched. This CDR3 is CAIGTAKETQYF. The CDR3 coding sequence is TGTGCCATCGGGACAGCGAAAGAGACCCAGTACTTC.

The chain combines TRBV5-1 with TRBJ1-1; D is unclear. Germline V gives CDR1 SGHRS, CDR2 YFSETQ. This CDR3 has 13 residues. The V end was cut by 4 bases, the J end by 0 bases, with 7 bases between. The CDR3 bases are TGCGCCAGCAGCCCCCCCATGAACACTGAAGCTTTCTTT. Its translation: CASSPPMNTEAFF.

V is TRBV6-6 and J is TRBJ2-7, with D tentatively TRBD1 (6 bases). The germline V gene encodes CDR1 MNHNY and CDR2 SVGAGI (reference sequence). The length of the CDR3 is 15 residues. Trimming shortened V by 2 bases and J by 3 bases, and 14 bases separated the two germline ends. The CDR3 loop reads CASSYPQGDRYEQYF. CDR3 nucleotide sequence: TGTGCCAGCAGTTACCCACAGGGTGATCGCTACGAGCAGTACTTC.

J is TRBJ2-7 and V is TRBV27, with D possibly being TRBD2 (5 bases). The germline V gene has CDR1 MNHEY and CDR2 SMNVEV (reference sequence). The germline V and J ends were trimmed by 5 bases and 2 bases, with 19 bases remaining between them. The CDR3 is made up of 16 amino acids. The CDR3 region has the DNA TGTGCCAGCAGTAGGTCCCGGGGTCTATGGCCCTACGAGCAGTACTTC. Translated, it gives CASSRSRGLWPYEQYF.

The chain links TRBV5-1 to TRBJ2-4; tentatively, D is TRBD1 (6 bases). The germline gives CDR1 SGHRS, CDR2 YFSETQ. The CDR3 has 14 amino acids. V lost 2 bases and J lost 7, with 13 bases in between. CDR3 sequence: CASSFQGMANIQYF. The CDR3 DNA reads TGCGCCAGCAGCTTCCAGGGGATGGCCAACATTCAGTACTTC.

The rearrangement uses TRBV13 and TRBJ1-6; D may be TRBD1 (6 bases). Trimming took 1 base from V and 9 from J, leaving 16 bases between them. Germline V gene sequence: CDR1 PRHDT, CDR2 FYEKMQ (reference sequence). The CDR3 totals 16 residues. CDR3 in DNA: TGTGCCAGCAGCTTAGTAGGGACATCCCGTGTTTCACCCCTCCACTTT. Residues: CASSLVGTSRVSPLHF.